Listed below are T cell receptor beta chains from one sample, sequenced in a study of T cell repertoires in cytomegalovirus infection. No cognate antigen is known for these TCRs. Via MiXCR, TCRdb re-called the reads, giving one row per CDR3 protein. There are hundreds of thousands of distinct CDR3 sequences in the sample; roughly 34% occur only once, and 17% lies in the top ten. The starting material was cultured PBMCs, obtained from culture after CMV antigen stimulation. Source of these receptors: a human donor in good health (CMV status not recorded). Some clones in this sample may be carry-over from other donors' samples. The CDR3 runs from the conserved cysteine through the conserved F or W. The D gene is left open where the match is weak. Only part of the rows carry a size: once, few, many, or a class if the clone is expanded.

abundance | j_gene | v_gene | d_gene | CDR3aa | CDR3nt
few | TRBJ2-1 | TRBV20-1 | TRBD1 | CSPLDTGGADEQFF | TGCAGTCCTCTAGATACAGGGGGCGCGGATGAGCAGTTCTTC
. | TRBJ2-7 | TRBV7-2 | TRBD2 | CASRPTSGGTYEQYF | TGTGCCAGCAGGCCGACTAGCGGGGGAACCTACGAGCAGTACTTC
many | TRBJ2-7 | TRBV7-2 | . | CASRKGMQAFGEQYF | TGTGCCAGCAGGAAGGGGATGCAGGCGTTCGGCGAGCAGTACTTC
. | TRBJ1-2 | TRBV4-1 | TRBD1 | CASSQVGRRGTGDNGYTF | TGCGCCAGCAGCCAAGTAGGGAGGAGGGGGACAGGGGACAATGGCTACACCTTC
. | TRBJ2-2 | TRBV12-5 | TRBD2 | CASGLVISGSITGELFF | TGTGCTAGTGGTTTGGTTATTAGCGGGAGCATCACCGGGGAGCTGTTTTTT
. | TRBJ2-2 | TRBV6-2/TRBV6-3 | TRBD1 | CASRSRDRVLYTGELFF | TGTGCCAGCAGAAGCCGGGACAGGGTTTTGTACACCGGGGAGCTGTTTTTT
. | TRBJ2-2 | TRBV6-2/TRBV6-3 | . | CASSAPPGGELFF | TGTGCCAGCAGCGCCCCCCCGGGCGGGGAGCTGTTTTTT
. | TRBJ2-1 | TRBV12-3/TRBV12-4 | . | CATEDGSSYNEQFF | TGTGCCACCGAAGACGGAAGCTCCTACAATGAGCAGTTCTTC
few | TRBJ2-7 | TRBV7-2 | TRBD2 | CASSPLAGGPLEQYF | TGTGCCAGCAGCCCCCTAGCGGGAGGGCCTTTGGAGCAGTACTTC
once | TRBJ2-1 | TRBV2 | . | CASSEGGRINLNEQFF | TGTGCCAGCAGTGAGGGTGGGAGGATCAATCTCAATGAGCAGTTCTTC
. | TRBJ2-3 | TRBV7-2 | . | CASSPLIESTDTQYF | TGTGCCAGCAGCCCGTTGATCGAGAGCACAGATACGCAGTATTTT
many | TRBJ2-7 | TRBV12-3/TRBV12-4 | . | CATSGDLGEQYF | TGTGCCACTTCGGGGGATCTCGGCGAGCAGTACTTC
. | TRBJ2-1 | TRBV7-3 | TRBD2 | CASRGGSTYNEQFF | TGTGCCAGCAGGGGCGGGAGTACCTACAATGAGCAGTTCTTC
. | TRBJ2-1 | TRBV20-1 | TRBD2 | CSARNSGRYNEQFF | TGCAGTGCTAGAAATAGCGGGAGGTACAATGAGCAGTTCTTC
. | TRBJ2-7 | TRBV5-5 | TRBD2 | CASSRLAGDSYEQYF | TGTGCCAGCAGCAGACTAGCGGGGGACTCCTACGAGCAGTACTTC
few | TRBJ2-1 | TRBV6-5 | . | CASSYGVTGTLNEQFF | TGTGCCAGCAGTTACGGGGTGACAGGGACTTTGAATGAGCAGTTCTTC
few | TRBJ2-1 | TRBV6-2/TRBV6-3 | TRBD2 | CASSDGLAYNEQFF | TGTGCCAGCAGTGATGGACTAGCCTACAATGAGCAGTTCTTC
. | TRBJ1-5 | TRBV12-3/TRBV12-4 | TRBD1 | CASSIGTGGGRNQPQHF | TGTGCCAGCAGTATTGGGACAGGGGGCGGACGCAATCAGCCCCAGCATTTT
few | TRBJ2-5 | TRBV12-3/TRBV12-4 | . | CASSLDVDRRETQYF | TGTGCCAGCAGTTTAGATGTTGACAGGCGAGAGACCCAGTACTTC
many | TRBJ2-7 | TRBV7-6 | . | CASSPDRPYEQYF | TGTGCCAGCAGCCCCGACAGGCCTTACGAGCAGTACTTC
few | TRBJ1-2 | TRBV5-6 | TRBD1 | CASSNLRGRYGYTF | TGTGCCAGCAGCAACCTCAGGGGGCGTTATGGCTACACCTTC
. | TRBJ2-1 | TRBV5-4 | . | CASSLLQGPYNEQFF | TGTGCCAGCAGCTTGCTGCAGGGGCCCTACAATGAGCAGTTCTTC